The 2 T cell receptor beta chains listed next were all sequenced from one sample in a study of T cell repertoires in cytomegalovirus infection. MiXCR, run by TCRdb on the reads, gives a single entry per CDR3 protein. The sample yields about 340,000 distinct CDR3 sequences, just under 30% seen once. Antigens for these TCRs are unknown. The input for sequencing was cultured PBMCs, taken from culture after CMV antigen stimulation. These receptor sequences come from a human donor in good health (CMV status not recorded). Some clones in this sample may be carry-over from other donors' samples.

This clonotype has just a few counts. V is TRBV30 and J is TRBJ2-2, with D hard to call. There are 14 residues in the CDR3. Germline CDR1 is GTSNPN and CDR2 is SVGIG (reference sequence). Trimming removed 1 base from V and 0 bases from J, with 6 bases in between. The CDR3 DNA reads TGTGCCTGGAGTGGACGAGCGAACACCGGGGAGCTGTTTTTT. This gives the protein CAWSGRANTGELFF.

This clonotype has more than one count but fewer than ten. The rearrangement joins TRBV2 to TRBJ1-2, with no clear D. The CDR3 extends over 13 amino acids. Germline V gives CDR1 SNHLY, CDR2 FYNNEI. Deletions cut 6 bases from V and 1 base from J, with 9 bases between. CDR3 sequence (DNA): TGTGCCAGCAGGAGAGAGTTTAACTATGGCTACACCTTC. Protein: CASRREFNYGYTF.